This T cell receptor (beta chain) was documented in a study of blood T cell repertoires in COVID-19. Turning to the study itself: T cells, B-cell-depleted T cells, or PBMCs supplied cDNA or gDNA.

Germline-derived CDR1 and CDR2 are MNHNS and SASEGT. J lost 4 bases, V lost 4 bases, and 11 bases had no gene match. CDR3 length: 17 residues. Sequencing was performed with immunoSEQ multiplex PCR; in TCRdb, only in-frame clones are kept and a portion is missing. The data contain around 300,000 clones, approximately 88% of them singletons. Recruitment covered fewer than 25 US areas and drew participants whose ages spanned roughly 18 to 89 years. Participants had their cohort set by participant-reported clinical history. Cohort 3 donors counted as recovered after two negative PCRs, clearance, or resolved symptoms.

The material sequenced was PBMCs or T cells enriched from blood (not recorded which). V and J are TRBV6-1 and TRBJ2-2; TRBD1 matches at 8 bases. This sequence originates from a young man who had recovered from COVID-19. CDR3 loop: CASSAFNRTGSTGELFF. In nucleotides, the CDR3 is TGTGCCAGCAGTGCTTTTAATAGGACAGGGAGCACCGGGGAGCTGTTTTTT.